The rows below give T cell receptor beta chains drawn from one sample of a study of blood T cell repertoires in COVID-19. Only in-frame clones appear in the TCRdb table, and some are missing; sequencing was by immunoSEQ multiplex PCR. The data hold about 210,000 clones, with around four fifths observed a single time. The specimen was peripheral blood. These receptors were obtained from a woman aged 45-59 years with acute or convalescent COVID-19. CDR3s include the opening cysteine and the closing phenylalanine or tryptophan. The D gene is left open where the match is weak. The size entry is marked missing in some rows and otherwise reads once, few, many or a size class.

v_call	clone_size	j_call	d_call	cdr3_nt	cdr3_aa
TRBV28	few	TRBJ1-5	TRBD1	TGTGCCAGCAATGCCCGGGACAGGGGCAATCAGCCCCAGCATTTT	CASNARDRGNQPQHF
TRBV5-1	few	TRBJ1-4	TRBD1	TGCGCCAGCAGCTTGGGACAGGGGCATAAGGGTGAAAAACTGTTTTTT	CASSLGQGHKGEKLFF
TRBV5-6	-	TRBJ2-3	TRBD2	TGTGCCAGCAGCTTGGCCCTCTGGGGAGCGGGAGGTACCCCGCAGTATTTT	CASSLALWGAGGTPQYF
TRBV6-5	-	TRBJ1-1	-	TGTGCCAGCAGTTCCTGGACAGACCATGAAGCTTTCTTT	CASSSWTDHEAFF
TRBV3-1/TRBV3-2	-	TRBJ2-3	TRBD1	TGTGCCAGCAGCCAGAGGGGGCCAAGCACAGATACGCAGTATTTT	CASSQRGPSTDTQYF
TRBV30	-	TRBJ2-7	-	TGTGCCCACGGACAAGGGGGGGCCTACGAGCAGTACTTC	CAHGQGGAYEQYF
TRBV5-1	-	TRBJ1-2	TRBD1	TGCGCCAGCAGCACCGGACAGGACCTTAACTATGGCTACACCTTC	CASSTGQDLNYGYTF
TRBV13	-	TRBJ2-3	TRBD2	TGTGCCAGCAGCTTGTCGGGTGCCCTTCAGCGGGAGAGGAGCACAGATACGCAGTATTTT	CASSLSGALQRERSTDTQYF
TRBV11-2	-	TRBJ1-6	TRBD1	TGTGCCAGCAGCTCCCACAGGGGCAATAATTCACCCCTCCACTTT	CASSSHRGNNSPLHF
TRBV6-5	-	TRBJ2-6	-	TGTGCCAGCAGTTACTTGGGACTCCCCGTCCTGACTTTC	CASSYLGLPVLTF
TRBV24-1	-	TRBJ2-1	-	TGTGCCACCAGTGATTTTCGGCGGGGCTACAATGAGCAGTTCTTC	CATSDFRRGYNEQFF
TRBV5-1	-	TRBJ2-2	-	TGCGCCAGCAGCTTGCTGCTAGTTGAGGTCACCGGGGAGCTGTTTTTT	CASSLLLVEVTGELFF
TRBV12-5	-	TRBJ2-1	TRBD2	TGTGCTAGTGGTTTGGTCCGCCCGACTAGCGGGATATCTGAGCAGTTCTTC	CASGLVRPTSGISEQFF
TRBV5-1	-	TRBJ1-1	-	TGCGCCAGCAGCTTCTTAACGGACAAATCCACTGAAGCTTTCTTT	CASSFLTDKSTEAFF
TRBV2	-	TRBJ2-5	-	TGTGCCAGCAGTGAAAAAGTAATAGGGAGCCGGGAGACCCAGTACTTC	CASSEKVIGSRETQYF
TRBV5-1	-	TRBJ2-1	TRBD2	TGCGCCAGCAGCATCCTATGGGGGGGAGAGGATGAGCAGTTCTTC	CASSILWGGEDEQFF
TRBV18	-	TRBJ2-1	TRBD2	TGTGCCAGCTCACCATCTAGACTAGCGGGAGGATCCTACAATGAGCAGTTCTTC	CASSPSRLAGGSYNEQFF
TRBV20-1	-	TRBJ1-2	TRBD1	TGCAGTGCTAGTTCGGGACAGGGGGTGAACTATGGCTACACCTTC	CSASSGQGVNYGYTF
TRBV12-1	-	TRBJ1-2	-	TGTGCCAGCGGCGAGGGGGCCAAGGGAGGCTATGGCTACACCTTC	CASGEGAKGGYGYTF
TRBV24-1	-	TRBJ2-1	TRBD1	TGTGCCACCAGTGATTCCGGGACAGGGGGCAATGAGCAGTTCTTC	CATSDSGTGGNEQFF
TRBV11-3	-	TRBJ2-1	-	TGTGCCAGCAGCTTAGGGGGCACGGCCTACAATGAGCAGTTCTTC	CASSLGGTAYNEQFF
TRBV5-1	-	TRBJ1-2	TRBD1	TGCGCCAGCAGCCTCGGGACAGGGGTTAACTATGGCTACACCTTC	CASSLGTGVNYGYTF
TRBV19	once	TRBJ2-1	-	TGTGCCAGTAGTATAGGAGCGGCCAGGACGAATGAGCAGTTCTTC	CASSIGAARTNEQFF
TRBV3-1/TRBV3-2	-	TRBJ1-2	-	TGTGCCAGCAGCCAAGGGCTACAGGGAGGGACGATCTATGGCTACACCTTC	CASSQGLQGGTIYGYTF
TRBV14	few	TRBJ2-1	TRBD2	TGTGCCAGCAGCCAACTAGCGGGGTCCTACAATGAGCAGTTCTTC	CASSQLAGSYNEQFF
TRBV19	few	TRBJ2-7	TRBD1	TGTGCCAGTAGTATAAAAGTGACTTTGGGACAGGGGGCCTACGAGCAGTACTTC	CASSIKVTLGQGAYEQYF
TRBV28	-	TRBJ1-5	-	TGTGCCAGCAGTGACCCTACCGGGACAAGGGTTCGGACCCAGCATTTT	CASSDPTGTRVRTQHF
TRBV6-1	-	TRBJ1-5	-	TGTGCCAGCAGTGGCCGTTCAGGGGCAGGGGAGAATCAGCCCCAGCATTTT	CASSGRSGAGENQPQHF
TRBV12-5	once	TRBJ1-2	-	TGTGCTAGTGGTTTGGCAGGGTCCTATGGCTACACCTTC	CASGLAGSYGYTF
TRBV2	-	TRBJ2-1	TRBD2	TGTGCCAGCAGTGGATGGACTAGCGGGGGAAATGAGCAGTTCTTC	CASSGWTSGGNEQFF
TRBV11-3	-	TRBJ2-1	-	TGTGCCAGCAGCTCCTTAGGGGATGAGCAGTTCTTC	CASSSLGDEQFF
TRBV6-5	few	TRBJ2-2	TRBD1	TGTGCCACCAAACCCCTGACAGGGGTCACCGGGGAGCTGTTTTTT	CATKPLTGVTGELFF
TRBV20-1	few	TRBJ2-7	-	TGCAGTGCTAGGGGGCCCTACGAGCAGTACTTC	CSARGPYEQYF
TRBV12-3/TRBV12-4	-	TRBJ2-5	-	TGTGCCAGCAGTTTGGTCGGAGAGACCCAGTACTTC	CASSLVGETQYF
TRBV6-5	-	TRBJ1-1	-	TGTGCCAGCAAGAGGACAGTGAACACTGAAGCTTTCTTT	CASKRTVNTEAFF
TRBV2	-	TRBJ2-1	TRBD2	TGTGCCAGCGCGATGGGACTAGCGGGAGGCCTCTACAATGAGCAGTTCTTC	CASAMGLAGGLYNEQFF
TRBV3-1/TRBV3-2	-	TRBJ2-2	-	TGTGCCAGCAGCGCCAGGGATTTGGCGAACACCGGGGAGCTGTTTTTT	CASSARDLANTGELFF
TRBV7-2	many	TRBJ2-6	TRBD1	TGTGCCAGCAGCTCCTCAGGGGGCTCTGGGGCCAACGTCCTGACTTTC	CASSSSGGSGANVLTF
TRBV6-2/TRBV6-3	-	TRBJ1-1	-	TGTGCCAGCAGTCCGGCGGGGGCGCTTAACACTGAAGCTTTCTTT	CASSPAGALNTEAFF
TRBV28	-	TRBJ1-6	-	TGTGCCAGCAGGCCTACAGGCTCCTATAATTCACCCCTCCACTTT	CASRPTGSYNSPLHF
TRBV2	-	TRBJ1-2	-	TGTGCCAGCAGTGACGGGAATCCTAACTATGGCTACACCTTC	CASSDGNPNYGYTF
TRBV28	-	TRBJ1-2	TRBD1	TGTGCCAGCAGAGGGGGCTACTATGGCTACACCTTC	CASRGGYYGYTF
TRBV12-3/TRBV12-4	many	TRBJ1-1	-	TGTGCCAGCAGTTTTACACAGAACACTGAAGCTTTCTTT	CASSFTQNTEAFF
TRBV5-1	-	TRBJ2-7	TRBD2	TGCGCCAGCAGCTTGAAAGCGACTAGCGGACCCTACGAGCAGTACTTC	CASSLKATSGPYEQYF
TRBV5-4	-	TRBJ1-1	-	TGTGCCAGCAGCTCCCCGCTGAGCGAAATTGAAGCTTTCTTT	CASSSPLSEIEAFF
TRBV3-1/TRBV3-2	once	TRBJ1-1	TRBD1	TGTGCCAGCAGCCGACAGGGGGGCACTGAAGCTTTCTTT	CASSRQGGTEAFF
TRBV29-1	-	TRBJ2-2	-	TGCAGCGTTACGAGGGAGGGGGCCGGGGAGCTGTTTTTT	CSVTREGAGELFF
TRBV30	-	TRBJ1-3	-	TGTGCCAAAACTCGAAACACCATATATTTT	CAKTRNTIYF
TRBV10-1	-	TRBJ1-2	-	TGCGCCAGCATTCTCCAGGCCAGGAGGAAGAACTATGGCTACACCTTC	CASILQARRKNYGYTF
TRBV7-8	-	TRBJ1-3	TRBD1	TGTGCCAGCAGCCCCGGGACAGGATTTGCTGGAAACACCATATATTTT	CASSPGTGFAGNTIYF
TRBV12-3/TRBV12-4	few	TRBJ2-3	-	TGTGCCAGCAGTTTTAGCTCAGATACGCAGTATTTT	CASSFSSDTQYF
TRBV9	-	TRBJ2-2	-	TGTGCCAGCAGCCCTAACACCGGGGAGCTGTTTTTT	CASSPNTGELFF
TRBV18	-	TRBJ2-1	-	TGTGCCAGCTCACCACCGAGTAGAGGCGAGCAGTTCTTC	CASSPPSRGEQFF
TRBV5-1	-	TRBJ2-1	TRBD2	TGCGCCAGCAGTGAGCGGGGTAGCGGGAAGTCCTACAATGAGCAGTTCTTC	CASSERGSGKSYNEQFF
TRBV5-5	-	TRBJ1-1	-	TGTGCCAGCAGCTTGGATGGGGGGAGGAGGACTGAAGCTTTCTTT	CASSLDGGRRTEAFF
TRBV5-1	-	TRBJ1-4	TRBD1	TGCGCCAGCAGCTCGACACCCCAGGGGGGTTCTAATGAAAAACTGTTTTTT	CASSSTPQGGSNEKLFF
TRBV18	-	TRBJ2-5	-	TGTGCCAGCTCACCTAGCGTTCAAGAGACCCAGTACTTC	CASSPSVQETQYF
TRBV6-6	-	TRBJ2-7	TRBD2	TGTGCCAGCAGTTACAGACTAGCCTCCTACGAGCAGTACTTC	CASSYRLASYEQYF
TRBV19	-	TRBJ1-5	-	TGTGCCAGTGAGGCCGCCCTTAATCAGCCCCAGCATTTT	CASEAALNQPQHF
TRBV24-1	-	TRBJ2-5	-	TGTGCCACCAGTGATACCAGGGTTGAGACCCAGTACTTC	CATSDTRVETQYF